Following are 7 T cell receptor beta chains from one sample sequenced in a study of T-cell reconstitution after alpha-beta-depleted transplantation in children (dated by TCRdb to the mid-2010s). Libraries came from PCR. Sequencing relied on an Illumina HiSeq 2500. TCR libraries were prepared with molecular barcoding, using unique molecular identifiers to normalize TCRbeta repertoire quantification. TCRdb reworked the public reads: Q25 trimming with fastp, MiXCR clone assembly, productive beta chains retained. A single entry per CDR3 protein holds the most common genes and DNA from its merged rows. The sample includes some 600,000 distinct CDR3 sequences, with roughly 17% observed a single time. The top ten clones comprise 0.9% to 1.2% of the sample. Sample: PBMCs from the stem cell graft donor, taken from the stem cell graft. Receptors were obtained from a human donor who donated a stem cell graft to a child with acute myeloid leukemia.

The chain recombines TRBV5-1 with TRBJ1-2; D is ambiguous. In germline, CDR1 is SGHRS, CDR2 YFSETQ. V was clipped by 1 base and J by 5 bases, with 12 bases between them. The CDR3 is made up of 14 amino acids. CDR3 sequence reads: CASSLTSEGYGYTF. In DNA, the CDR3 is TGCGCCAGCAGCTTGACATCAGAAGGTTATGGCTACACCTTC.

This clonotype showed up just a few times. This rearrangement joins TRBV24-1 to TRBJ2-3, with D perhaps given as TRBD1 or TRBD2 (6 bases each). V was shortened by 3 bases and J by 0 bases, with 15 bases between the two germline ends. This CDR3 is built from 17 residues. Germline V gives CDR1 KGHDR, CDR2 SFDVKD. Here the CDR3 DNA reads TGTGCCACCAGTGATCCCCGGGGGCGCCTTAGCACAGATACGCAGTATTTT. Amino acid sequence: CATSDPRGRLSTDTQYF.

This clonotype was detected ten times or more. This chain connects TRBV28 to TRBJ2-7; a possible D gene is TRBD1 (6 bases). The CDR3 has 13 residues. V was cut by 5 bases and J by 2 bases, with 10 bases left in between. Germline V gene sequence: CDR1 MDHEN, CDR2 SYDVKM. CDR3: CASSTGDTYEQYV. CDR3 sequence (DNA): TGTGCCAGCAGTACTGGGGACACCTACGAGCAGTACGTC.

The chain couples TRBV7-3 to TRBJ2-7; TRBD2 might be the D (7 bases). CDR1 and CDR2 (germline): SGHTA, FQGTGA. With 5 bases removed from V and 4 bases from J, the gap between germline ends came to 18 bases. The CDR3 spans 15 residues. The CDR3 sequence: CASSPQSGGSYEQYF. CDR3 nucleotides: TGTGCCAGCAGCCCTCAATCGGGGGGCTCTTACGAGCAGTACTTC.

This clonotype was counted many times. The chain joins TRBV12-3 or TRBV12-4 to TRBJ1-3; D remains unclear. This CDR3 is built from 15 residues. The germline V and J ends were trimmed by 2 bases and 4 bases, with 12 bases remaining between them. CDR3: CASSLRRGIGNTIYF. The CDR3 region has the DNA TGTGCCAGCAGTTTAAGGCGTGGGATCGGAAACACCATATATTTT.

The chain employs TRBV7-7 and TRBJ2-5; 8 nucleotides line up with TRBD2. Germline trimming cut 5 bases from V and 5 bases from J; bases unmatched to any gene: 7. CDR3 length equals 14 residues. Germline V gene data show CDR1 as SSHAT and CDR2 as FNYEAQ (reference sequence). CDR3 coding DNA: TGTGCCAGCAGCCCTTACGGGGGGGCTGAGACCCAGTACTTC. Protein product: CASSPYGGAETQYF.

The rearrangement uses TRBV12-3 or TRBV12-4 and TRBJ1-3; no clear D gene. The V and J ends lost 3 bases and 6 bases respectively, with 9 bases between them. This CDR3 contains 13 residues. This CDR3 is CASSFFPPNTIYF. CDR3 nucleotides: TGTGCCAGCAGTTTTTTCCCCCCAAACACCATATATTTT.